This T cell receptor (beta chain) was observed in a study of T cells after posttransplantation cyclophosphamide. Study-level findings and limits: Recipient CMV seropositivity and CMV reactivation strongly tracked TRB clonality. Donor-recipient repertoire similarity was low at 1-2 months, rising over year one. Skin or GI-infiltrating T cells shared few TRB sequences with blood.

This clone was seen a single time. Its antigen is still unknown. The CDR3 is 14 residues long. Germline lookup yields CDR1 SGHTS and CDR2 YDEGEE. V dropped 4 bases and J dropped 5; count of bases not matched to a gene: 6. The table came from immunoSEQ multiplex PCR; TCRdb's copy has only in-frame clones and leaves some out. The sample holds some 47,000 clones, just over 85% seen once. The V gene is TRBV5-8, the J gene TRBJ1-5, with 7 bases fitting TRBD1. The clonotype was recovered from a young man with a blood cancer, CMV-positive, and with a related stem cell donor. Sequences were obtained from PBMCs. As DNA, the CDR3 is TGTGCCAGCAGCCGACAGGGTTTAGATCAGCCCCAGCATTTT. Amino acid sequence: CASSRQGLDQPQHF.